This passage covers 20 T cell receptor beta chains from one sample sequenced in a study of blood T cells in healthy people across ages. Primed by a sample-barcoded 5' primer and a J-beta primer mix, a second PCR proceeded for about 6 to 12 cycles. One entry per CDR3 protein results from TCRdb running MiXCR on the 5' RACE reads. This table holds hundreds of thousands of distinct CDR3 sequences, approximately 50% found once. The sample comprised blood. The source is a woman in her fifties or sixties in good health.

This clonotype was observed a few times. This sequence joins TRBV7-2 and TRBJ2-7; 11 bases agree with TRBD1. Germline values: CDR1 SGHTA, CDR2 FQGNSA. The CDR3 contains 15 residues. Losses at the gene ends were 5 bases for V and 5 bases for J; bases not matched to a gene: 8. Written as DNA, the CDR3 is TGTGCCAGCAGCCTCCGGGACAGGGGGAGCAACGAGCAGTACTTC. It yields the protein CASSLRDRGSNEQYF.

Comments on this clonotype: A much bigger clone sits one base away, suggesting this may be a read error. The chain recombines TRBV9 with TRBJ2-6; D could derive from TRBD1 or TRBD2 (5 bases each). Per the germline V gene, CDR1 is SGDLS and CDR2 is YYNGEE. The CDR3 spans 18 residues. The CDR3 nucleotides read TGTGCCAGCAGCGCCATCTTGGGACGGAGCTCTGGGACCAACGTCCTGACTTTC. Encoded protein: CASSAILGRSSGTNVLTF. Full variable domain (remainder filled in from reference TRBV9 and TRBJ2-6): DSGVTQTPKHLITATGQRVTLRCSPRSGDLSVYWYQQSLDQGLQFLIQYYNGEERAKGNILERFSAQQFPDLHSELNLSSLELGDSALYFCASSAILGRSSGTNVLTFGAGSRLTVL.

The chain joins TRBV7-3 to TRBJ2-1, with 9 bases that match TRBD2. V lost 3 bases, J lost 6 bases, and 9 bases stayed unmatched. The CDR3 loop spans 16 amino acids. The germline V gene has CDR1 SGHTA and CDR2 FQGTGA. The CDR3 DNA sequence: TGTGCCAGCAGCTTGCAGAAGACTAGCGGTCTCAATGAGCAGTTCTTC. Protein: CASSLQKTSGLNEQFF.

The V and J genes are TRBV19 and TRBJ2-7; D unresolved. CDR1 is LNHDA and CDR2 is SQIVND in the germline V gene (reference sequence). Trimming cost V 5 bases and J 0 bases, with 17 bases left between them. This CDR3 contains 16 residues. CDR3 residues: CASSLSDGLASYEQYF. The CDR3 DNA is TGTGCCAGTAGTCTCTCTGACGGGTTGGCCTCCTACGAGCAGTACTTC.

CDR3 region: CASSPLAVFSTDTQYF. For the CDR3, the DNA is TGTGCCAGCAGCCCTTTAGCGGTTTTTAGCACAGATACGCAGTATTTT. The chain carries TRBV7-2 and TRBJ2-3, with a weak D call TRBD2 (6 bases). CDR1 is SGHTA and CDR2 is FQGNSA in the germline V gene. Trimming pared 5 bases from V and 0 bases from J, leaving 15 bases between. The length of the CDR3 is 16 residues.

The table lists this clonotype with a count of one. V gene TRBV7-2 combines with J gene TRBJ2-4, with D uncertain. V lost 2 bases, J lost 9 bases, and 14 bases lay in between. Germline assignment: CDR1 SGHTA and CDR2 FQGNSA. The CDR3 consists of 14 residues. In DNA, the CDR3 is TGTGCCAGCAGCTTAAGAAGGACGGATGGCATTCAGTACTTC. Protein sequence: CASSLRRTDGIQYF.

The sample holds a few counts of this clonotype. This chain uses TRBV5-1 with TRBJ2-1; the match to TRBD1 covers 11 bases. Germline trimming cut 2 bases from V and 7 bases from J; bases unmatched to any gene: 5. This CDR3 spans 15 amino acids. Germline values: CDR1 SGHRS, CDR2 YFSETQ. CDR3 loop: CASSFSGTGGNEQFF. For the CDR3, the DNA is TGCGCCAGCAGCTTCTCCGGGACAGGGGGAAATGAGCAGTTCTTC.

In this sample, this clonotype turned up many times. The V call is TRBV28, the J call TRBJ2-5; D is ambiguous. V was trimmed by 5 bases and J by 5 bases, leaving 21 bases between them. This CDR3 contains 16 residues. Germline CDR1 MDHEN, CDR2 SYDVKM. In nucleotides, the CDR3 is TGTGCCAGCAGTACCTATACCCTTAATTTGGTGGAGACCCAGTACTTC. Protein product: CASSTYTLNLVETQYF. The entire variable domain, with the rest obtained from reference TRBV28 and TRBJ2-5, is as follows: DVKVTQSSRYLVKRTGEKVFLECVQDMDHENMFWYRQDPGLGLRLIYFSYDVKMKEKGDIPEGYSVSREKKERFSLILESASTNQTSMYLCASSTYTLNLVETQYFGPGTRLLVL.

As DNA, the CDR3 is TGTGCCAGCAGTTCGTCGGTAGCGGGACTAGAGCAGTACTTC. Residues: CASSSSVAGLEQYF. The chain links TRBV27 to TRBJ2-7; 8 positions agree with TRBD2. Germline V gene lookup returns CDR1 MNHEY and CDR2 SMNVEV (reference sequence). After removal of 4 bases from V and 7 bases from J, the junction contained 9 bases not matched to a gene. The length of the CDR3 is 14 residues.

V usage is TRBV7-9 and J usage is TRBJ2-6, with D maybe TRBD1 (5 bases). Trimming cost V 6 bases and J 7 bases, with 10 bases left between them. CDR3 length equals 13 residues. From germline, CDR1 is SEHNR and CDR2 FQNEAQ (reference sequence). CDR3 amino acids: CASRSTGANVLTF. The CDR3 DNA follows: TGTGCCAGCAGAAGTACAGGTGCCAACGTCCTGACTTTC.

The chain carries TRBV6-5 and TRBJ1-1, with a weak D call TRBD1 (6 bases). The CDR3 runs to 14 residues. From germline, CDR1 is MNHEY and CDR2 SVGAGI. V was pared by 8 bases and J by 4 bases, with 17 bases between. The CDR3 reads CASAGASVGTEAFF. The CDR3 nucleotides are TGTGCCAGCGCGGGGGCCTCGGTTGGCACTGAAGCTTTCTTT.

The genes are TRBV6-5 and TRBJ1-6; D may be TRBD1 (6 bases). Germline-derived CDR1 and CDR2 are MNHEY and SVGAGI. The CDR3 has 14 residues. Trimming removed 6 bases from V and 9 bases from J, with 15 bases in between. The CDR3 bases are TGTGCCAGCAGGACAGGAGAAAGATTTTCACCCCTCCACTTT. Protein sequence: CASRTGERFSPLHF.

The genes are TRBV6-2 or TRBV6-3 and TRBJ2-1; no clear D. CDR3 size: 15 residues. Trimming removed 2 bases from V and 6 bases from J, with 14 bases in between. The germline V gene encodes CDR1 MNHEY and CDR2 SVGEGT. In DNA, the CDR3 is TGTGCCAGCAGTTACAGTCTGGCTTCTGGCAATGAGCAGTTCTTC. Residues: CASSYSLASGNEQFF.

The V gene is TRBV9, the J gene TRBJ2-5; TRBD2 matches 13 bases. The V segment lost 0 bases and the J segment 6 bases; nucleotides outside the gene matches: 11. CDR3 length: 18 residues. CDR1 and CDR2 from the germline V gene are SGDLS and YYNGEE. CDR3 DNA: TGTGCCAGCAGCGTAGGACTAGCGGGGGGACCAAGCAAAAAGACCCAGTACTTC. The encoded protein is CASSVGLAGGPSKKTQYF.

This sequence joins TRBV12-3 or TRBV12-4 and TRBJ1-1; D call uncertain. The CDR3 is made up of 13 amino acids. The ends were cut back, 3 bases at V and 4 bases at J, with 9 bases in the middle. The CDR3 DNA sequence: TGTGCCAGCAGTTTTCCCCACACCACTGAAGCTTTCTTT. This encodes CASSFPHTTEAFF.

This clonotype was found a few times. The chain carries TRBV28 and TRBJ2-1, with 8 bases lining up with TRBD2. Germline V gives CDR1 MDHEN, CDR2 SYDVKM. The CDR3 spans 15 residues. The J segment lost 2 bases and the V segment lost 5 bases, leaving 5 bases of the junction unmatched. The CDR3 here is CASSTSGRTYNEQFF. In DNA, the CDR3 is TGTGCCAGCAGTACAAGCGGGAGAACCTACAATGAGCAGTTCTTC.

This clonotype was detected only a few times. This rearrangement joins TRBV29-1 to TRBJ1-2; TRBD1 agrees at 7 bases. The length of the CDR3 is 12 residues. Germline CDR1 and CDR2: SQVTM and ANQGSEA. The V and J ends lost 7 bases and 5 bases, in that order; junction bases with no gene match: 7. The CDR3 protein is CSDKQGGYGYTF. DNA for the CDR3: TGCAGCGATAAGCAGGGGGGGTATGGCTACACCTTC.

The table lists this clonotype with a few counts. The chain uses TRBV27 and TRBJ2-5; the D gene could be TRBD1 or TRBD2 (5 bases each). V dropped 2 bases and J dropped 0 bases, with 13 bases sitting between them. Germline CDR1 MNHEY, CDR2 SMNVEV (reference sequence). The CDR3 loop spans 16 amino acids. For the CDR3, the DNA is TGTGCCAGCAGTTTAAGGGGACGGGTGTACCAAGAGACCCAGTACTTC. Its protein is CASSLRGRVYQETQYF.

The J gene is TRBJ1-2, the V gene TRBV28; perhaps TRBD1 as D (6 bases). The CDR3 totals 15 residues. The V and J ends lost 10 bases and 0 bases respectively, with 18 bases between them. Germline CDR1 reads MDHEN; CDR2 reads SYDVKM. This CDR3 reads CAITTGPASNYGYTF. CDR3 coding DNA: TGTGCCATCACTACAGGGCCAGCGTCTAACTATGGCTACACCTTC.

This clonotype was seen a few times. The genes are TRBV15 and TRBJ2-3; 7 bases match TRBD2. Per germline, CDR1 LNHNV and CDR2 YYDKDF (reference sequence). The CDR3 extends over 15 amino acids. V shed 0 bases and J 6 bases; nucleotides not matched to a gene: 6. Here the CDR3 DNA reads TGTGCCACCAGCAGAGATAACGGGGGAGGGGATACGCAGTATTTT. It is translated as CATSRDNGGGDTQYF.